This TCR beta chain was identified in a study of blood T cell repertoires in COVID-19 (dated by TCRdb to the early 2020s). Regarding the complete study: The collaborator samples originated in the United States, Italy and Spain and spanned the acute and convalescent phases of COVID-19. Nearly every sample came with metadata listing a de-identified subject ID, COVID-19 status, age in years and sex. The prospective study material was composed of cDNA or gDNA derived from T cells, B-cell-depleted T cells, or PBMCs. Samples came from the ongoing ImmuneRACE study (first 160 participants) plus 1,254 subjects from 6 global collaborators. Where HLA class I and class II types were available, the types were taken from metadata supplied by the sample provider, not from assay-based typing. The repertoires were released in a freely available public database intended as a resource for research on the immune response to SARS-CoV-2. The dataset comprised deeply sampled blood TCRbeta repertoires from subjects exposed to, actively infected with, or recovered from COVID-19. The full study reports these points: The quantity of clinical and demographic metadata differed by source and by participant and was supplied without curation.

About this clone: Its antigen is currently not known. No much larger clone exists at a distance of one base, and base qualities are not known.

CDR1 and CDR2 were assigned from the germline V gene (reference sequence) as SGHKS and YYEKEE. Taken from cysteine to phenylalanine, the CDR3 has 16 residues. Only the CDR3 part of the read is kept: 48 bases, read in frame from the first base. Trimming removed 0 bases from V and 10 bases from J, leaving 22 bases between the germline ends. TCRbeta CDR3 regions were amplified from genomic DNA using the immunoSEQ Assay, a bias-controlled multiplex PCR. The paper's processing steps were these. Within the assay, amplification of reference gene primers was used to estimate how many nucleated cells each sample contained. To quantify the absolute abundance of each unique TCRbeta CDR3 rearrangement, sequence reads were collapsed and filtered. For each sample, productive Simpson clonality was calculated as the square root of Simpson's diversity index across productive rearrangements. In TCRdb, the immuneACCESS table is reduced to in-frame sequences with V and J assigned. These tables do not hold every clone; where another copy was compared, an unresolved V gene accounts for under half, and the others remain unexplained. V and J calls and clone size come straight from that table; D and trimming were deduced from the DNA. The sample records fewer than 500,000 clones, about 85% of which are singletons. Of the sample, almost 2% is held by the ten largest clones.

In the prospective study, participants were roughly 18 to 95 years old, resided in approximately 25 geographic areas of the United States, and were enrolled through a virtual design. To assign participants to cohorts, the prospective study relied on clinical history that participants themselves reported in a screening survey and a study questionnaire. Mobile phlebotomists in the prospective study collected whole blood, serum and a nasopharyngeal or oropharyngeal swab from every participant. Prospective study participants could optionally give additional blood draws and questionnaires over an approximately 2-month period. Before DNA extraction, prospective study blood samples were shipped either frozen or at room temperature.

The clonotype was recovered from a woman aged 18 to 35 with acute COVID-19. The sequencing input was PBMCs or T cells enriched from blood (not recorded which). The chain joins TRBV5-5 to TRBJ1-1; confidence is insufficient to name the D gene. The CDR3 sequence is CASSLEVSVPVGRAFF. The bases are TGTGCCAGCAGCTTGGAAGTTTCCGTCCCGGTTGGGAGAGCTTTCTTT.